The 20 T cell receptor beta chains presented below share a single source sample, sequenced in a study of blood T cell repertoires in COVID-19. TCRdb's table, derived via immunoSEQ multiplex PCR, lists solely in-frame clones and lacks some. In the table there are some 300,000 clones, approximately 88% of which are singletons. Sequencing was done on a sample of PBMCs or T cells enriched from blood (not recorded which). These receptors all come from a woman in her 30s who had recovered from COVID-19.

This chain joins TRBV21-1 and TRBJ2-7; the table's D call, TRBD1, was not checked against the DNA. TRBV21-1 represents a pseudogene. This CDR3 comprises 20 residues. The CDR3 loop is CASSKALLGRKPLDTYEQYF. DNA of the CDR3: TGTGCCAGCAGCAAAGCGCTCCTCGGCAGGAAGCCTCTGGACACCTACGAGCAGTACTTC.

The chain combines TRBV7-2 with TRBJ2-4; TRBD2 matches 7 bases. The CDR3 is 16 residues long. V dropped 3 bases and J dropped 0; count of bases not matched to a gene: 5. Germline CDR1 reads SGHTA; CDR2 reads FQGNSA. CDR3 DNA: TGTGCCAGCAGCTTCTTAGGGGAGGGAGCCAAAAACATTCAGTACTTC. Residues: CASSFLGEGAKNIQYF.

A single count supports this clone. The chain carries TRBV24-1 and TRBJ2-1; the D gene is possibly TRBD2 (5 bases). The V gene's germline CDR1 is KGHDR and CDR2 SFDVKD. The V gene lost 7 bases and the J gene lost 8 bases, with 11 bases spanning the gap. CDR3 length: 12 amino acids. The CDR3 nucleotides are TGTGCCACCAGGGACTCGGATGATGAGCAGTTCTTC. Amino acids: CATRDSDDEQFF.

The chain combines TRBV5-1 with TRBJ1-1, with D unresolved. V was shortened by 1 base and J by 7 bases, with 11 bases between the two germline ends. The germline V gene has CDR1 SGHRS and CDR2 YFSETQ. CDR3 length equals 13 residues. The CDR3, as DNA: TGCGCCAGCAGCTTGTTAATAGCCGGTGAAGCTTTCTTT. This codes for CASSLLIAGEAFF.

The chain has TRBV9 and TRBJ2-3; perhaps TRBD2 as D (5 bases). Trimming removed 2 bases from V and 2 bases from J, with 6 bases in between. There are 13 residues in the CDR3. Germline V gene sequence: CDR1 SGDLS, CDR2 YYNGEE. The CDR3 DNA is TGTGCCAGCAGCGTCCTAGCCACAGATACGCAGTATTTT. Translating it yields CASSVLATDTQYF.

The rearrangement joins TRBV27 to TRBJ2-7, with 8 bases that match TRBD1. Per germline, CDR1 MNHEY and CDR2 SMNVEV (reference sequence). The ends lost 5 bases at V and 4 bases at J; junction bases unmatched: 10. The CDR3 extends over 15 amino acids. CDR3 coding DNA: TGTGCCAGCAGTCATACAGGGGGTGGGAATTACGAGCAGTACTTC. Amino acids: CASSHTGGGNYEQYF.

The rearrangement links TRBV3-1 (or the pseudogene TRBV3-2) to TRBJ1-1; possibly TRBD1 for D (5 bases). The V and J ends lost 3 bases and 5 bases respectively, with 19 bases between them. The CDR3 sequence is 16 residues long. The germline V gene has CDR1 LGHDT and CDR2 YNNKEL (reference sequence). CDR3 in amino acids: CASSHPRAGGRTEAFF. CDR3 DNA: TGTGCCAGCAGCCATCCCCGAGCCGGGGGAAGGACTGAAGCTTTCTTT.

The chain uses TRBV24-1 and TRBJ2-5, with D uncertain. This CDR3 has 16 amino acids. Germline values: CDR1 KGHDR, CDR2 SFDVKD. Trimming cost V 1 base and J 2 bases, with 13 bases left between them. The CDR3 sequence is CATSDLSEVPQETQYF. Written as DNA, the CDR3 is TGTGCCACCAGTGATTTATCAGAGGTGCCACAAGAGACCCAGTACTTC.

The genes are TRBV5-1 and TRBJ1-6, with 10 bases identical to TRBD1. The CDR3 extends over 17 amino acids. Per germline, CDR1 SGHRS and CDR2 YFSETQ. The V gene end was trimmed by 0 bases and the J gene end by 7 bases; junction bases not matched to a gene: 7. Written as DNA, the CDR3 is TGCGCCAGCAGCTTGGATAGGCGGGACAGGGGAAATTCACCCCTCCACTTT. Its translation: CASSLDRRDRGNSPLHF.

The chain employs TRBV28 and TRBJ1-1; 10 bases map to TRBD1. The CDR3 totals 19 residues. Germline trimming cut 5 bases from V and 1 base from J; bases unmatched to any gene: 16. Germline lookup yields CDR1 MDHEN and CDR2 SYDVKM. CDR3 sequence (DNA): TGTGCCAGCAGTCCTGGGCGGACAGGGGGAATGACTGGGAACACTGAAGCTTTCTTT. It specifies CASSPGRTGGMTGNTEAFF.

This clone was observed once. The V gene is TRBV5-1, the J gene TRBJ2-3, with D perhaps TRBD1 (5 bases). The CDR3 is made up of 17 amino acids. Germline lookup yields CDR1 SGHRS and CDR2 YFSETQ. Trimming removed 0 bases at V and 4 bases at J, with 18 bases between. The CDR3 DNA reads as TGCGCCAGCAGCTTGGCCACAGGTGGTAGCCGGGCAGATACGCAGTATTTT. Translated: CASSLATGGSRADTQYF. Filled out from reference TRBV5-1 and TRBJ2-3, the complete variable domain reads KAGVTQTPRYLIKTRGQQVTLSCSPISGHRSVSWYQQTPGQGLQFLFEYFSETQRNKGNFPGRFSGRQFSNSRSEMNVSTLELGDSALYLCASSLATGGSRADTQYFGPGTRLTVL.

The V call is TRBV6-8, the J call TRBJ1-3; D is unclear. Looked up from germline, CDR1 is MNHGY and CDR2 is SAAAGT. Between the trimmed V and J ends, which lost 8 bases and 6 bases, there was a span of 20 bases. The CDR3 loop spans 15 amino acids. In nucleotides, the CDR3 is TGTGCCAGCCGGCCGACCGGCATGGAGCAAAACACCATATATTTT. It codes for CASRPTGMEQNTIYF.

The chain links TRBV27 to TRBJ1-2, with 9 bases aligning to TRBD1. CDR1 is MNHEY, CDR2 SMNVEV, per germline (reference sequence). V lost 5 bases, J lost 8 bases, and 15 bases stayed unmatched. The CDR3 length is 16 residues. CDR3 in amino acids: CASSADKGTGPNGYTF. In DNA form, the CDR3 reads TGTGCCAGCAGTGCCGACAAAGGGACAGGGCCCAACGGCTACACCTTC.

V usage is TRBV6-6 and J usage is TRBJ2-7, with 9 bases fitting TRBD2. CDR3 length equals 15 residues. V trimming: 0 bases; J trimming: 0 bases; junction bases outside the gene matches: 0. CDR1 and CDR2 from the germline V gene are MNHNY and SVGAGI (reference sequence). The CDR3 spells CASSYSTSGSYEQYF. CDR3 nucleotide sequence: TGTGCCAGCAGTTACTCGACTAGCGGCTCCTACGAGCAGTACTTC.

V is TRBV7-9 and J is TRBJ1-2; the match to TRBD1 covers 7 bases. CDR1 is SEHNR and CDR2 is FQNEAQ in the germline V gene (reference sequence). After removal of 5 bases from V and 0 bases from J, the junction contained 6 bases not matched to a gene. The CDR3 sequence is 15 residues long. This chain's CDR3 is CASSLGDRSNYGYTF. DNA for the CDR3: TGTGCCAGCAGCCTAGGGGACAGATCTAACTATGGCTACACCTTC.

This chain links TRBV5-4 with TRBJ1-6; 7 bases fit TRBD1. This CDR3 has 14 amino acids. Trimming took 0 bases from V and 8 from J; bases not matched to a gene: 2. In germline, CDR1 is SGHNT, CDR2 YYREEE (reference sequence). The CDR3 sequence: CASSLGQGDSPLHF. The CDR3 nucleotides are TGTGCCAGCAGCTTGGGACAGGGCGATTCACCCCTCCACTTT. Full variable domain (rest looked up from reference TRBV5-4 and TRBJ1-6): ETGVTQSPTHLIKTRGQQVTLRCSSQSGHNTVSWYQQALGQGPQFIFQYYREEENGRGNFPPRFSGLQFPNYSSELNVNALELDDSALYLCASSLGQGDSPLHFGNGTRLTVT.

The rearrangement uses TRBV19 and TRBJ2-3, with a weak D call TRBD2 (6 bases). The CDR3 loop spans 14 amino acids. V dropped 5 bases and J dropped 5 bases, with 14 bases sitting between them. Looked up from germline, CDR1 is LNHDA and CDR2 is SQIVND (reference sequence). CDR3 in DNA: TGTGCCAGTAGTTGGGACTCCAACGGAGATACGCAGTATTTT. Amino acids: CASSWDSNGDTQYF.

V and J are TRBV30 and TRBJ1-2; D is uncertain. Trimming stripped 8 bases from V and 8 bases from J, with 18 bases between. The V gene's germline CDR1 is GTSNPN and CDR2 SVGIG (reference sequence). CDR3 length equals 12 residues. CDR3 sequence: CAKSASQGGYTF. CDR3 in DNA: TGTGCCAAAAGCGCCAGCCAAGGAGGCTACACCTTC.

This clone was found once. The V call is TRBV28, the J call TRBJ1-5, with D possibly being TRBD1 (5 bases). Trimming pared 1 base from V and 6 bases from J, leaving 16 bases between. This CDR3 spans 16 amino acids. CDR1 is MDHEN, CDR2 SYDVKM, per germline. The DNA for the CDR3 is TGTGCCAGCAGTTTATTGGGGGGATCGATCGTTCAGCCCCAGCATTTT. It specifies CASSLLGGSIVQPQHF.

V usage is TRBV6-4 and J usage is TRBJ2-7; TRBD2 is a possible D gene (6 bases). The CDR3 loop spans 15 amino acids. Per germline, CDR1 MRHNA and CDR2 SNTAGT. V was pared by 4 bases and J by 2 bases, with 15 bases between. CDR3 in amino acids: CASSGPGLTTYEQYF. The CDR3 DNA reads as TGTGCCAGCAGTGGGCCGGGACTTACCACCTACGAGCAGTACTTC.